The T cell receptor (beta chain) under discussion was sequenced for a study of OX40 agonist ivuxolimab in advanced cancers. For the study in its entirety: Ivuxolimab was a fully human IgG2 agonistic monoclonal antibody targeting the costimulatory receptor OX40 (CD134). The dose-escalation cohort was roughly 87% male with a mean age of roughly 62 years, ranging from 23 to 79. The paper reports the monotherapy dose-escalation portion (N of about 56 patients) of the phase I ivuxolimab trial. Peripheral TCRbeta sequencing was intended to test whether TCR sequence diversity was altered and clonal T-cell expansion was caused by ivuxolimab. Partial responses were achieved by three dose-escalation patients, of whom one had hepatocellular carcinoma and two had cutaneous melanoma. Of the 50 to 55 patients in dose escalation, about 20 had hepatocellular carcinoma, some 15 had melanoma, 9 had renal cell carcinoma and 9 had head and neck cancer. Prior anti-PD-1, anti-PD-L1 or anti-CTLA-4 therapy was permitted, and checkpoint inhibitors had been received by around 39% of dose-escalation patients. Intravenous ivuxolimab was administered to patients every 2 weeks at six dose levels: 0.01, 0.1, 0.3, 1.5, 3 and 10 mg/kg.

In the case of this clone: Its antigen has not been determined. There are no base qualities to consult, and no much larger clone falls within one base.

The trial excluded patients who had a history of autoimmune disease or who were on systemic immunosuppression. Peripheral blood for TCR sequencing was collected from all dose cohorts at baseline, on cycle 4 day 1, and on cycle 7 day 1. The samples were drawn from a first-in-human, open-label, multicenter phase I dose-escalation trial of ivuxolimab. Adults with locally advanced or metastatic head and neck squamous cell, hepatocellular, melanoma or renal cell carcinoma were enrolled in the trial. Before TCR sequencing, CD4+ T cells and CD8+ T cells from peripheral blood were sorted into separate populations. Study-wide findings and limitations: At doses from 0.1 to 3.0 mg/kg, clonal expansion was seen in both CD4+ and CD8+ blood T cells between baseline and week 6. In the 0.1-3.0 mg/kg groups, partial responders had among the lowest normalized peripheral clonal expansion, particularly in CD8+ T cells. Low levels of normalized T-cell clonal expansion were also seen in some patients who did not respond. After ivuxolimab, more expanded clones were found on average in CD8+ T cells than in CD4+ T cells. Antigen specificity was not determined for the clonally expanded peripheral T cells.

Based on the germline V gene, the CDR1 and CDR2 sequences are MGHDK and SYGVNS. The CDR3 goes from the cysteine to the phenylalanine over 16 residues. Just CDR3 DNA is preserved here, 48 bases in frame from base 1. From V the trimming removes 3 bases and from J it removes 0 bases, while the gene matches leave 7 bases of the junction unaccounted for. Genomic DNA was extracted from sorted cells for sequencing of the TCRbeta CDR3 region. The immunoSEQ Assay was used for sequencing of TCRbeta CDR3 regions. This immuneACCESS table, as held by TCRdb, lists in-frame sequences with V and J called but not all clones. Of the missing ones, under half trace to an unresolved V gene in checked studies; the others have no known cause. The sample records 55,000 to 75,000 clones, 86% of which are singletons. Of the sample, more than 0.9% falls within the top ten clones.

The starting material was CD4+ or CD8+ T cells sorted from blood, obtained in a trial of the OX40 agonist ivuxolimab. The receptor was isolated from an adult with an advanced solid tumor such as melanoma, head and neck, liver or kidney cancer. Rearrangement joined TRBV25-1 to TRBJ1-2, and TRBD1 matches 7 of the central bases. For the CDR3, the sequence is CASSEGAGGANYGYTF. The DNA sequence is TGTGCCAGCAGTGAGGGGGCAGGGGGGGCTAACTATGGCTACACCTTC.